This passage covers 15 T cell receptor beta chains from one sample sequenced in a study of cytomegalovirus exposure and HLA in healthy donors. Primers for the PCR totalled 60 Vbeta and 13 Jbeta. The protocol was immunoSEQ multiplex PCR, while the TCRdb copy is restricted to in-frame clones and leaves out a portion. The sample lists 130,000 to 150,000 clones; over 70% were seen once. Input material: PBMCs. The receptor source for this set is a middle-aged man in good health and CMV-seronegative.

The V call is TRBV5-6, the J call TRBJ1-5, with 8 bases identical to TRBD1. The trim removed 1 base at V and 2 bases at J, leaving 8 bases unmatched. The CDR3 has 17 amino acids. Germline lookup yields CDR1 SGHDT and CDR2 YYEEEE. Here the CDR3 reads CASSLSGTGYGNQPQHF. The CDR3 DNA follows: TGTGCCAGCAGCTTGAGTGGGACAGGATATGGCAATCAGCCCCAGCATTTT.

J is TRBJ1-1 and V is TRBV15, with 7 bases fitting TRBD1. Germline V gene data show CDR1 as LNHNV and CDR2 as YYDKDF (reference sequence). The J segment lost 10 bases and the V segment lost 0 bases, leaving 8 bases of the junction unmatched. The CDR3 length is 14 residues. CDR3: CATSREWGQFGAFF. The CDR3 bases are TGTGCCACCAGCAGAGAATGGGGACAGTTTGGAGCTTTCTTT.

This clone was recorded a few times. This chain uses TRBV7-2 with TRBJ2-5, with TRBD2 identical over 9 bases. The J call is doubtful: the DNA matches TRBJ2-7 better. Germline V gene lookup returns CDR1 SGHTA and CDR2 FQGNSA. This CDR3 contains 16 residues. CDR3 nucleotides: TGTGCCAGCAGCTTAGCGCAAGCGGGGGGTATACACGAGCAGTACTTC. It encodes CASSLAQAGGIHEQYF.

The chain links TRBV5-1 to TRBJ2-7, with D perhaps TRBD1 (6 bases). CDR1 is SGHRS, CDR2 YFSETQ, per germline. V lost 0 bases to trimming and J lost 5 bases, with 9 bases between them. The CDR3 spans 13 residues. The CDR3 region has the DNA TGCGCCAGCAGCTTGGGGTACAGGGACGAGCAGTACTTC. Translated: CASSLGYRDEQYF.

V usage is TRBV6-1 and J usage is TRBJ1-6, with unresolved D. The CDR3 totals 14 residues. V lost 3 bases, J lost 0 bases, and 3 bases lay in between. Looked up from germline, CDR1 is MNHNS and CDR2 is SASEGT. CDR3 protein: CASSDRSYNSPLHF. CDR3 nucleotides: TGTGCCAGCAGTGACCGCTCCTATAATTCACCCCTCCACTTT.

The chain recombines TRBV20-1 with TRBJ1-1, with D unclear. The V end lost 6 bases, the J end lost 0 bases, and 5 bases lay between the germline ends. Germline CDR1 and CDR2: DFQATT and SNEGSKA (reference sequence). The CDR3 is 11 amino acids. The CDR3 DNA reads as TGCAGTGCGAGGGTGAACACTGAAGCTTTCTTT. Translated, it gives CSARVNTEAFF.

This clone has only one observation. The V call is TRBV19, the J call TRBJ2-7; no clear D gene. The CDR3 has 13 residues. Germline V gives CDR1 LNHDA, CDR2 SQIVND (reference sequence). The V end was cut by 2 bases, the J end by 0 bases, with 5 bases between. The CDR3 nucleotides read TGTGCCAGTAGTATACACAGCTCCTACGAGCAGTACTTC. Encoded protein: CASSIHSSYEQYF. The full variable domain, with the rest looked up from reference TRBV19 and TRBJ2-7, is DGGITQSPKYLFRKEGQNVTLSCEQNLNHDAMYWYRQDPGQGLRLIYYSQIVNDFQKGDIAEGYSVSREKKESFPLTVTSAQKNPTAFYLCASSIHSSYEQYFGPGTRLTVT.

The rearrangement links TRBV7-8 to TRBJ2-3; TRBD2 might be the D (6 bases). The V gene's germline CDR1 is SGHVS and CDR2 FQNEAQ. The CDR3 runs 16 residues. With 5 bases removed from V and 0 bases from J, the gap between germline ends came to 15 bases. CDR3 in DNA: TGTGCCAGCAGCCCGGACTATACCACTAGCACAGATACGCAGTATTTT. This translates into CASSPDYTTSTDTQYF.

This clone was observed a single time. V is TRBV5-1 and J is TRBJ1-4; possible D gene TRBD1, 5 bases. Looked up from germline, CDR1 is SGHRS and CDR2 is YFSETQ. This CDR3 has 15 residues. The ends were cut back, 1 base at V and 7 bases at J, with 14 bases in the middle. CDR3 protein: CASSLRAREGEKLFF. CDR3 in DNA: TGCGCCAGCAGCTTGAGGGCCAGGGAGGGTGAAAAACTGTTTTTT.

V is TRBV6-4 and J is TRBJ1-1, with D perhaps matching TRBD1 (5 bases). Trimming shortened V by 4 bases and J by 5 bases, and 20 bases separated the two germline ends. CDR1 and CDR2 from the germline V gene are MRHNA and SNTAGT. The CDR3 is 16 residues long. The DNA for the CDR3 is TGTGCCAGCAGTGTACCCGACAACAGGCGGGAGACTGAAGCTTTCTTT. Residues: CASSVPDNRRETEAFF.

The chain couples TRBV11-2 to TRBJ1-4, with unresolved D. Germline V gene data show CDR1 as SGHAT and CDR2 as FQNNGV. The ends were cut back, 0 bases at V and 7 bases at J, with 15 bases in the middle. The CDR3 is made up of 16 amino acids. The CDR3 DNA follows: TGTGCCAGCAGCTTAGATCGGGTCCGAGGAAGTGAAAAACTGTTTTTT. Its protein is CASSLDRVRGSEKLFF.

The chain employs TRBV7-8 and TRBJ2-1; unclear D gene. The germline V gene encodes CDR1 SGHVS and CDR2 FQNEAQ. The V gene lost 6 bases and the J gene lost 0 bases, with 9 bases spanning the gap. The CDR3 covers 14 residues. The CDR3 region is CASSQASSYNEQFF. The CDR3 nucleotides are TGTGCCAGCAGTCAGGCCAGCTCCTACAATGAGCAGTTCTTC. The full variable domain, completed using reference TRBV7-8 and TRBJ2-1, is GAGVSQSPRYKVAKRGQDVALRCDPISGHVSLFWYQQALGQGPEFLTYFQNEAQLDKSGLPSDRFFAERPEGSVSTLKIQRTQQEDSAVYLCASSQASSYNEQFFGPGTRLTVL.

In this sample, this clone turned up once. This chain uses TRBV7-2 with TRBJ2-6; weak D call: TRBD1 (5 bases). Germline CDR1 reads SGHTA; CDR2 reads FQGNSA. V lost 0 bases and J lost 1, with 7 bases in between. This CDR3 spans 16 amino acids. DNA for the CDR3: TGTGCCAGCAGCTTAGCAGGGGCATCTGGGGCCAACGTCCTGACTTTC. Its protein product is CASSLAGASGANVLTF.

V gene TRBV7-9 combines with J gene TRBJ1-1, with D perhaps TRBD1 (6 bases). The CDR3 loop spans 13 amino acids. V gave up 1 base and J gave up 7 bases, with 10 bases separating them. Germline V gives CDR1 SEHNR, CDR2 FQNEAQ (reference sequence). CDR3 protein: CASSLVQGSEAFF. Written as DNA, the CDR3 is TGTGCCAGCAGCTTAGTACAGGGCAGTGAAGCTTTCTTT.

This clone was recorded a few times. The chain has TRBV9 and TRBJ1-6; TRBD1 aligns across 7 bases. Germline V gene data show CDR1 as SGDLS and CDR2 as YYNGEE. The CDR3 is made up of 16 amino acids. The ends lost 0 bases at V and 7 bases at J; junction bases unmatched: 7. Here the CDR3 DNA reads TGTGCCAGCAGCGTAGAAGGACAGGTTGGAAATTCACCCCTCCACTTT. Protein product: CASSVEGQVGNSPLHF.